A selection of T cell receptor beta chains follows, all from one sample in a study of cytotoxic CD8 clonotypes in ibrutinib-treated CLL. Repertoires were generated with immunoSEQ multiplex PCR, while TCRdb's copy carries only in-frame clones and drops some. Of approximately 210,000 clones in the sample, about two thirds are singletons; the top ten hold around an eighth. The sequences come from PBMCs, collected after 24 months of ibrutinib treatment. The receptors derive from a human donor with chronic lymphocytic leukemia. The CDR3 runs from the conserved cysteine through the conserved F or W. A D gene is named only where the DNA matches it firmly. Size is omitted from some rows. Given values are once, few, many or a class for expanded clones.

size	D	V	J	DNA	CDR3
NA	TRBD2	TRBV7-2	TRBJ2-7	TGTGCCAGCAGCTTAGATTTGGCTAGCGGGAGGGCTGTCGAGCAGTACTTC	CASSLDLASGRAVEQYF
NA	NA	TRBV4-1	TRBJ1-2	TGCGCCAGCAGCCAAGATGGGACGCACTATGGCTACACCTTC	CASSQDGTHYGYTF
NA	TRBD1	TRBV4-2	TRBJ1-1	TGTGCCAGCAGCCAAGTTCTAGGGCAGGGGGCAGGGGGCACTGAAGCTTTCTTT	CASSQVLGQGAGGTEAFF
NA	NA	TRBV6-5	TRBJ2-7	TGTGCCAGCAGTTACTCCCCTGAACTTTACGAGCAGTACTTC	CASSYSPELYEQYF
NA	NA	TRBV27	TRBJ1-1	TGTGCCAGCAGTTTATCGCGTTTACAGGTGAACACTGAAGCTTTCTTT	CASSLSRLQVNTEAFF
NA	NA	TRBV4-2	TRBJ1-4	TGTGCCAGCAGCCTACGACTCCCGGGACCTCGGGGGCTGGTTGAAAAACTGTTTTTT	CASSLRLPGPRGLVEKLFF
NA	NA	TRBV5-1	TRBJ2-3	TGCGCCAGCGCTAGGCTGAGCACAGATACGCAGTATTTT	CASARLSTDTQYF
NA	NA	TRBV28	TRBJ1-4	TGTGCCAGCAGTTTCAACAATGAAAAACTGTTTTTT	CASSFNNEKLFF
NA	NA	TRBV18	TRBJ1-4	TGTGCCAGCTCACCATCGGGGTGGGAAAAACTGTTTTTT	CASSPSGWEKLFF
NA	NA	TRBV6-1	TRBJ1-2	TGTGCCAGCAGTGAATATAGGGCTGGCTACACCTTC	CASSEYRAGYTF
many	TRBD1	TRBV19	TRBJ1-4	TGTGCCAGTAGTCCAACCGGGACAGGTTCGAGATATTTT	CASSPTGTGSRYF